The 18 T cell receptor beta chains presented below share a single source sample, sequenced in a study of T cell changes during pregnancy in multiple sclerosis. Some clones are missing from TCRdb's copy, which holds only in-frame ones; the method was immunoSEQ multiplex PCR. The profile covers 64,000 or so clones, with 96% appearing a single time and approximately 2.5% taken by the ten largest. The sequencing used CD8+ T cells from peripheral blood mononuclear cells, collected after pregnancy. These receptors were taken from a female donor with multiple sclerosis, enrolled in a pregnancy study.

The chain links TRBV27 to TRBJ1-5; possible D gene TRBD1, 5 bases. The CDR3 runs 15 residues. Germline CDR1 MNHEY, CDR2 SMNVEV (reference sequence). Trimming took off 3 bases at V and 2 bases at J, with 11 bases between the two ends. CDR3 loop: CASSLSRVGNQPQHF. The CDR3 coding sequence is TGTGCCAGCAGTTTGTCCAGGGTAGGCAATCAGCCCCAGCATTTT.

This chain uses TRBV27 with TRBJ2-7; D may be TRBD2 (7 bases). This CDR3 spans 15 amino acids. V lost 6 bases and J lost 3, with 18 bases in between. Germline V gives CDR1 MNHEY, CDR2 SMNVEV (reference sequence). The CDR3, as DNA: TGTGCCAGCAGCCGTGGGGGGGGCGAGTTCTACGAGCAGTACTTC. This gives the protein CASSRGGGEFYEQYF.

The CDR3 bases are TGTGCCAGCAGTTACTTAACAGCTGGAAACACCATATATTTT. Translating it yields CASSYLTAGNTIYF. This sequence joins TRBV6-6 and TRBJ1-3; D not resolved. The CDR3 is 14 residues long. V was trimmed by 1 base and J by 2 bases, leaving 6 bases between them. Germline CDR1 MNHNY, CDR2 SVGAGI (reference sequence).

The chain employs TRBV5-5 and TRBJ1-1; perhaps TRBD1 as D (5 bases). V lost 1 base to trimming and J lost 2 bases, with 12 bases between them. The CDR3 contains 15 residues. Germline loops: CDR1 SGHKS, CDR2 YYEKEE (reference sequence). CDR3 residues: CASSLWQGGNTEAFF. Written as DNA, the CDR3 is TGTGCCAGCAGCTTGTGGCAGGGAGGAAACACTGAAGCTTTCTTT.

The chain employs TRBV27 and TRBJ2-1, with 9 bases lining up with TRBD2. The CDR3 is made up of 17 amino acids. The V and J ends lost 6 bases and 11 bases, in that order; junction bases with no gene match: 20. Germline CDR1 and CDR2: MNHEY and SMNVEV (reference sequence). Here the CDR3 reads CASRAHPSGILPDQQFF. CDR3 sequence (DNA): TGTGCCAGCAGGGCCCACCCTAGCGGGATTCTACCCGATCAGCAGTTCTTC.

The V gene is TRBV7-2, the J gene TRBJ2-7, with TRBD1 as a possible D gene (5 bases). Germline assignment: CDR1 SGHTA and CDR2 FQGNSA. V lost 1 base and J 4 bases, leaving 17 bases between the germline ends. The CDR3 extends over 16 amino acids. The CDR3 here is CASSLVGAVKGYEQYF. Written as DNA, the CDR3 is TGTGCCAGCAGCTTAGTAGGGGCAGTCAAGGGGTACGAGCAGTACTTC. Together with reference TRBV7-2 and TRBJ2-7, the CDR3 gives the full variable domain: GAGVSQSPSNKVTEKGKDVELRCDPISGHTALYWYRQSLGQGLEFLIYFQGNSAPDKSGLPSDRFSAERTGGSVSTLTIQRTQQEDSAVYLCASSLVGAVKGYEQYFGPGTRLTVT.

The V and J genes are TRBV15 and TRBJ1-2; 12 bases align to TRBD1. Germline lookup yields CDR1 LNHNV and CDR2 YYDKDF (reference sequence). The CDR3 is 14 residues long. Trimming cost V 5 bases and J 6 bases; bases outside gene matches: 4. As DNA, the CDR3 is TGTGCCACCAGCGGGACAGGGGGCTGGAATGGCTACACCTTC. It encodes CATSGTGGWNGYTF.

The CDR3 reads CASSWTGTGIYEQYF. The CDR3 coding sequence is TGTGCCAGCAGCTGGACCGGGACAGGGATCTACGAGCAGTACTTC. This chain links TRBV5-8 with TRBJ2-7, with 9 nucleotides matching TRBD1. The trim removed 3 bases at V and 3 bases at J, leaving 7 bases unmatched. The CDR3 is 15 amino acids. Germline CDR1 and CDR2: SGHTS and YDEGEE.

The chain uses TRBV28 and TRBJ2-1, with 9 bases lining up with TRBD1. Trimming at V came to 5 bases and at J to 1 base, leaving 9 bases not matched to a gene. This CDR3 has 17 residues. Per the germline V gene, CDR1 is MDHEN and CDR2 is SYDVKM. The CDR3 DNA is TGTGCCAGCAGTCCCTGGGACAGGGACGGATCCTACAATGAGCAGTTCTTC. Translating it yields CASSPWDRDGSYNEQFF.

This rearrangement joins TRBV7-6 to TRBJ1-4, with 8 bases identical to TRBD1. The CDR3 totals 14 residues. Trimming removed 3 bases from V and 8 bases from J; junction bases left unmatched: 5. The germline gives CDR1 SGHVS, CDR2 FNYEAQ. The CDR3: CASSFGQGGEKLFF. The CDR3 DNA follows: TGTGCCAGCAGCTTCGGACAGGGCGGGGAAAAACTGTTTTTT.

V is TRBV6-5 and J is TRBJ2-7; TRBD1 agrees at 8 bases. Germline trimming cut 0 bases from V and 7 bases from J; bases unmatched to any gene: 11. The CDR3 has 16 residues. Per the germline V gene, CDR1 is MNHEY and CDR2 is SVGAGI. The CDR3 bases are TGTGCCAGCAGTTACTCGGGCCAGGGGGCGTCGGAGGAGCAGTACTTC. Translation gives CASSYSGQGASEEQYF.

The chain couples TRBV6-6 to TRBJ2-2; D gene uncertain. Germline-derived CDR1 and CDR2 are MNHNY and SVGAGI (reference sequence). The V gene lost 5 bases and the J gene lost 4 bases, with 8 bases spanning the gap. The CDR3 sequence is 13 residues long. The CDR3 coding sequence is TGTGCCAGCAGTCCCCCGGGCACCGGGGAGCTGTTTTTT. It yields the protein CASSPPGTGELFF.

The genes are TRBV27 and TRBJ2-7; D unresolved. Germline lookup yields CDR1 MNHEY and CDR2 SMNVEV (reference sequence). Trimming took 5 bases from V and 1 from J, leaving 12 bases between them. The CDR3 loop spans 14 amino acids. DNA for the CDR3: TGTGCCAGCAGTCTCCTCCCCGGGTCCTACGAGCAGTACTTC. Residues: CASSLLPGSYEQYF.

For the CDR3, the DNA is TGTGCCAGCAGTTACGGGCTTAGTCCCTCCTACGAGCAGTACTTC. This sequence encodes CASSYGLSPSYEQYF. This chain joins TRBV6-5 and TRBJ2-7; no firm D call. Germline V lookup: CDR1 MNHEY, CDR2 SVGAGI. Trimming took off 2 bases at V and 0 bases at J, with 11 bases between the two ends. This CDR3 comprises 15 residues.

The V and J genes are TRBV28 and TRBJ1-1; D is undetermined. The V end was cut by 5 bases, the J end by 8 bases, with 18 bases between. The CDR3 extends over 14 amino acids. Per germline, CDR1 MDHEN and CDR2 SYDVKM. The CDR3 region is CASSPGITRSEAFF. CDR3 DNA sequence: TGTGCCAGCAGTCCAGGTATCACCAGGTCAGAAGCTTTCTTT.

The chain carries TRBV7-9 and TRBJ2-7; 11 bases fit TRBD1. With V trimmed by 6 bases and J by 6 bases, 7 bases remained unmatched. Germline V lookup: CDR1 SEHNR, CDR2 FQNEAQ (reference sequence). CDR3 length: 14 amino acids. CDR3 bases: TGTGCCAGCAGTTCACCGGGACAGGGGGGCGAGCAGTACTTC. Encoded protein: CASSSPGQGGEQYF.

Written as DNA, the CDR3 is TGTGCCAGCAGCGCCTACAGTTCTGGGGCCAACGTCCTGACTTTC. Protein: CASSAYSSGANVLTF. This chain joins TRBV14 and TRBJ2-6; D is uncertain. Trimming removed 5 bases at V and 1 base at J, with 9 bases between. Looked up from germline, CDR1 is SGHDN and CDR2 is FVKESK. The CDR3 is 15 amino acids.

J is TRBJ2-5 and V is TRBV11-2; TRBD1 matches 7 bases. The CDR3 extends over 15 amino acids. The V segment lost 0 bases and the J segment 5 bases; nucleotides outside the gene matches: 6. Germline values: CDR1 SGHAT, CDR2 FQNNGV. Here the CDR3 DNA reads TGTGCCAGCAGCTTAGAATTTGTCAGGGGGGAGACCCAGTACTTC. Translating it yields CASSLEFVRGETQYF.